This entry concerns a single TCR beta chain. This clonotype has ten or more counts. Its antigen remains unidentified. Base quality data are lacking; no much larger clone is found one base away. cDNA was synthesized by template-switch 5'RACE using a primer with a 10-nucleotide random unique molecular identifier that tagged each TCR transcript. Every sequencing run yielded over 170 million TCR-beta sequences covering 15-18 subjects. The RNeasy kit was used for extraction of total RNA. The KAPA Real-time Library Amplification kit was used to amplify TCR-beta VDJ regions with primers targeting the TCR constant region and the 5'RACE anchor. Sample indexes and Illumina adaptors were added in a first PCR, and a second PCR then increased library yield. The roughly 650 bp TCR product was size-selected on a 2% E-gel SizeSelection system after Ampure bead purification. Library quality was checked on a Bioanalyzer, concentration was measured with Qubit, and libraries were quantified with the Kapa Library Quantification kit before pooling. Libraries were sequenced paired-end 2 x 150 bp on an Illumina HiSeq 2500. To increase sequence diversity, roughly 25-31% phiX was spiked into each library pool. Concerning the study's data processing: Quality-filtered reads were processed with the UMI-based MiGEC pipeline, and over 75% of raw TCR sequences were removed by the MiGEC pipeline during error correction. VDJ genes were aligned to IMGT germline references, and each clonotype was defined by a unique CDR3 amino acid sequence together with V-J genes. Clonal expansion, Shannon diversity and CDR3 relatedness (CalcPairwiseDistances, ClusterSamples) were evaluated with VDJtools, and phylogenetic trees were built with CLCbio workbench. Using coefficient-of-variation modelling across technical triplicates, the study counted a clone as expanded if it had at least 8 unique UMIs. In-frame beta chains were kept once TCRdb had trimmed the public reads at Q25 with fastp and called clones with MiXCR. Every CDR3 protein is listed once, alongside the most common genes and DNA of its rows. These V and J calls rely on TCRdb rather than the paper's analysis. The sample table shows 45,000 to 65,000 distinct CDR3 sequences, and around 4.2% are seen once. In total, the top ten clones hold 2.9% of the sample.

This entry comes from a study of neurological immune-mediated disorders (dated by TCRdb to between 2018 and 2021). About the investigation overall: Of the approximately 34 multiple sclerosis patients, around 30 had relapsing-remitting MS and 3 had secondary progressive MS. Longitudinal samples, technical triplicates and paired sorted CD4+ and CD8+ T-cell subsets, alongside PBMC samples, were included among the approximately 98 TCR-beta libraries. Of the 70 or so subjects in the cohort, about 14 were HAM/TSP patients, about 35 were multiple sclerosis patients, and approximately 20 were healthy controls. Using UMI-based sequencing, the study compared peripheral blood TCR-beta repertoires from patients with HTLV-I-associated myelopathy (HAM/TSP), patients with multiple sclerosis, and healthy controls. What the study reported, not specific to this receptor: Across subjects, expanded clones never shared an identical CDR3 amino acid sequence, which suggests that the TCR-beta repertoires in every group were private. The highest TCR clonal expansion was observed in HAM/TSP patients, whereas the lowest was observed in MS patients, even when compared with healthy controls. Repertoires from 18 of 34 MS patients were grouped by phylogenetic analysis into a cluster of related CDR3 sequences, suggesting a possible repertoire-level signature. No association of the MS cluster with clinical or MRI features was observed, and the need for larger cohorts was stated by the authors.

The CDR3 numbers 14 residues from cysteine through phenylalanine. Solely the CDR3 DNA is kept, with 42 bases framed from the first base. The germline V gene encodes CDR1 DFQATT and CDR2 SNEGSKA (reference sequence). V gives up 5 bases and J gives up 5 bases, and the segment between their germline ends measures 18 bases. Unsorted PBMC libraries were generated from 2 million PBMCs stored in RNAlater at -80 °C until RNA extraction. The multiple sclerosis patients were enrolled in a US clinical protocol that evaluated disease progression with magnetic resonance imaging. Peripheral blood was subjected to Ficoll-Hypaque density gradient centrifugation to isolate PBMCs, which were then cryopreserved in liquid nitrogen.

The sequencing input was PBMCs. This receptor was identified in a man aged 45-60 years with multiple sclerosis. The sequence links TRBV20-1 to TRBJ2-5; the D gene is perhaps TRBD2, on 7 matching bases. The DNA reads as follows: TGCAGTGCTCCAACTGGGGGGGCCGGGGAGACCCAGTACTTC. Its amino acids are CSAPTGGAGETQYF.